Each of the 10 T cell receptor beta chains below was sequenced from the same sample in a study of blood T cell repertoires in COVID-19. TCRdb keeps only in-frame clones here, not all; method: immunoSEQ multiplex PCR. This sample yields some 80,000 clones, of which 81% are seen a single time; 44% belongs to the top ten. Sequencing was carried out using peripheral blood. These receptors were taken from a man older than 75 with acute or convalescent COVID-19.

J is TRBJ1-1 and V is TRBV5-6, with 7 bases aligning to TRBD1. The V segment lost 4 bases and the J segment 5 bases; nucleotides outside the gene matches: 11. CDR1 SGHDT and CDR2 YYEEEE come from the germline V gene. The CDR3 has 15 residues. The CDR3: CASSPTVGGNTEAFF. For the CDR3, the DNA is TGTGCCAGCAGCCCCACGGTAGGGGGCAATACTGAAGCTTTCTTT.

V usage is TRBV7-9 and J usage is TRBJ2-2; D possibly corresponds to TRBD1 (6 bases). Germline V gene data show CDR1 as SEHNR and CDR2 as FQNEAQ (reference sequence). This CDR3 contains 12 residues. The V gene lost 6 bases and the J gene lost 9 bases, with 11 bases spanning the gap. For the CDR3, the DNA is TGTGCCAGCAGTCTACAGGGATGGGAGCTGTTTTTT. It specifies CASSLQGWELFF. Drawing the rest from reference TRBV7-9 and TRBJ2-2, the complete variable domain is DTGVSQNPRHKITKRGQNVTFRCDPISEHNRLYWYRQTLGQGPEFLTYFQNEAQLEKSRLLSDRFSAERPKGSFSTLEIQRTEQGDSAMYLCASSLQGWELFFGEGSRLTVL.

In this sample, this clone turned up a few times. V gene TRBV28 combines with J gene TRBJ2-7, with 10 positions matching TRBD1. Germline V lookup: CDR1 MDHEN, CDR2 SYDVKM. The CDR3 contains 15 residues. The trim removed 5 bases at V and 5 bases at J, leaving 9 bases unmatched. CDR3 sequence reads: CASSQDWDRGHEQYF. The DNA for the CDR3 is TGTGCCAGCAGTCAGGATTGGGACAGGGGCCACGAGCAGTACTTC.

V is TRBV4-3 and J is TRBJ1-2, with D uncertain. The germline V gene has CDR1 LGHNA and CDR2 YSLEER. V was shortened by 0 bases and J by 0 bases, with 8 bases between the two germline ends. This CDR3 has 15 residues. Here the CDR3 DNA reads TGCGCCAGCAGCCAAGAAAGCATAGCTAACTATGGCTACACCTTC. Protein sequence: CASSQESIANYGYTF.

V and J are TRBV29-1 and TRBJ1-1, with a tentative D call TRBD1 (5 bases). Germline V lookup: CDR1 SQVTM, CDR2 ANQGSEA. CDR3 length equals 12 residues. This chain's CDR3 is CRAWGLNTEAFF. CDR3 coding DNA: TGCAGAGCCTGGGGCCTAAACACTGAAGCTTTCTTT. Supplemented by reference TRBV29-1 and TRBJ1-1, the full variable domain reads SAVISQKPSRDICQRGTSLTIQCQVDSQVTMMFWYRQQPGQSLTLIATANQGSEATYESGFVIDKFPISRPNLTFSTLTVSNMSPEDSSIYLCRAWGLNTEAFFGQGTRLTVV.

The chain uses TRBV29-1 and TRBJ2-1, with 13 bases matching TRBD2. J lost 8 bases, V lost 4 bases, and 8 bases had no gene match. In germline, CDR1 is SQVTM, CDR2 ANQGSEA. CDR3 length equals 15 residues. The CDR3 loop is CSVVRLAGGKDEQFF. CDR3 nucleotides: TGCAGCGTTGTTAGACTAGCGGGAGGTAAGGATGAGCAGTTCTTC.

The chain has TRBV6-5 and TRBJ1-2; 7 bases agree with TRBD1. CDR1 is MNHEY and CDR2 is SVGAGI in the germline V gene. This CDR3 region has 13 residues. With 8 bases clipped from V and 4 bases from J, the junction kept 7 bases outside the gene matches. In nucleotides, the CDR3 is TGTGCCAGCGAGGGACAGTTAGTCTATGGCTACACCTTC. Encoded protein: CASEGQLVYGYTF.

Here the CDR3 reads CASSPLAPGRTGEETQYF. The CDR3 nucleotides are TGTGCCAGCTCACCACTGGCCCCGGGGAGGACAGGGGAAGAGACCCAGTACTTC. The J gene is TRBJ2-5, the V gene TRBV18, with TRBD1 matching 9 bases. V shed 1 base and J 3 bases; nucleotides not matched to a gene: 12. CDR3 size: 18 residues. CDR1 is KGHSH, CDR2 LQKENI, per germline.

CDR3 bases: TGCGCCAGCAGCCCTGGACTAGCGGGATTAAACACCGGGGAGCTGTTTTTT. It translates to CASSPGLAGLNTGELFF. V and J are TRBV5-1 and TRBJ2-2; 12 bases line up with TRBD2. There are 17 residues in the CDR3. V lost 4 bases to trimming and J lost 2 bases; unmatched junction nucleotides: 6. The germline V gene has CDR1 SGHRS and CDR2 YFSETQ.

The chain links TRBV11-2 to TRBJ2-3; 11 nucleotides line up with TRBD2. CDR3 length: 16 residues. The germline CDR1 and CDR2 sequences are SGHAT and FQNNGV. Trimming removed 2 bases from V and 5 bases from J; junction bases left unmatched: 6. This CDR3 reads CASSLRVAGGIDTQYF. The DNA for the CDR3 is TGTGCCAGCAGCTTAAGGGTAGCGGGAGGGATAGATACGCAGTATTTT.